This is a list of T cell receptor beta chains from one sample in a study of Ad26.COV2.S vaccination and SARS-CoV-2 variants. TCRdb keeps only in-frame clones here, not all; method: immunoSEQ multiplex PCR. The table lists approximately 350,000 clones, roughly 91% of them singletons. Sequenced here: peripheral blood, sampled in a trial of Ad26.COV2.S vaccine versus placebo. The receptors shown here come from a person aged 18-60 years who received the Ad26.COV2.S COVID-19 vaccine or a placebo. CDR3s include the opening cysteine and the closing phenylalanine or tryptophan. D genes are given only for firm matches. Clone size, where shown, is once, few, many, or a class for clones that have expanded.

d_gene	abundance	v_gene	j_gene	CDR3aa	CDR3nt
-	-	TRBV7-2	TRBJ1-2	CASSLAGGGANYGYTF	TGTGCCAGCAGCTTAGCGGGTGGGGGGGCTAACTATGGCTACACCTTC
-	-	TRBV5-6	TRBJ2-1	CASSFGRSEQFF	TGTGCCAGCAGTTTTGGCAGGAGCGAGCAGTTCTTC
TRBD1	-	TRBV3-1/TRBV3-2	TRBJ2-1	CASSSPAGTGMYNEQFF	TGTGCCAGCAGCTCACCGGCCGGGACAGGCATGTACAATGAGCAGTTCTTC
-	-	TRBV5-1	TRBJ1-3	CASSPNGLGSGNTIYF	TGCGCCAGCAGCCCCAACGGGCTGGGCTCTGGAAACACCATATATTTT
-	-	TRBV6-2/TRBV6-3	TRBJ1-5	CASSFRGDQPQHF	TGTGCCAGCAGCTTCCGGGGGGATCAGCCCCAGCATTTT
-	-	TRBV6-5	TRBJ1-3	CASYRQGIGNTIYF	TGTGCCAGCTACCGGCAGGGGATCGGAAACACCATATATTTT
-	-	TRBV9	TRBJ2-1	CASSQLGGDNEQFF	TGTGCCAGCAGCCAGCTCGGGGGAGACAATGAGCAGTTCTTC
-	-	TRBV3-1/TRBV3-2	TRBJ1-1	CASSQADFMNTEAFF	TGTGCCAGCAGCCAAGCTGACTTCATGAACACTGAAGCTTTCTTT
-	-	TRBV13	TRBJ2-7	CASSSPLGGPDTYEQYF	TGTGCCAGCAGCTCCCCTTTAGGGGGGCCGGATACCTACGAGCAGTACTTC
-	-	TRBV11-1	TRBJ1-1	CASSNSGDEAFF	TGTGCCAGCAGCAACTCGGGAGATGAAGCTTTCTTT
-	-	TRBV5-1	TRBJ2-4	CASSSIGRSSVNIQYF	TGCGCCAGCAGCTCGATAGGACGTTCGTCGGTAAACATTCAGTACTTC
-	-	TRBV10-3	TRBJ2-7	CAISESMIYEQYF	TGTGCCATCAGTGAGTCGATGATCTACGAGCAGTACTTC
-	-	TRBV5-1	TRBJ1-2	CASSNSLIYGYTF	TGCGCCAGCAGCAACTCACTTATCTATGGCTACACCTTC
-	-	TRBV7-3	TRBJ2-3	CASSLTGPSTDTQYF	TGTGCCAGCAGCTTAACAGGGCCCAGCACAGATACGCAGTATTTT
TRBD2	-	TRBV6-2/TRBV6-3	TRBJ2-1	CASSRLAGSNNEQFF	TGTGCCAGCAGTCGACTAGCGGGGTCCAACAATGAGCAGTTCTTC
-	-	TRBV5-1	TRBJ2-5	CASSFDRAGETQYF	TGCGCCAGCAGCTTCGACAGGGCGGGGGAGACCCAGTACTTC
-	-	TRBV7-6	TRBJ1-3	CASSLDDRHSGNTIYF	TGTGCCAGCAGCTTAGACGACAGACACTCTGGAAACACCATATATTTT
-	-	TRBV9	TRBJ1-5	CASSASGQRDQPQHF	TGTGCCAGCAGCGCCTCCGGACAGCGGGATCAGCCCCAGCATTTT
-	-	TRBV11-2	TRBJ1-1	CASSLGYREAFF	TGTGCCAGCAGCTTGGGGTATAGGGAAGCTTTCTTT
TRBD1	-	TRBV30	TRBJ1-2	CAWTVDREYGYTF	TGTGCCTGGACCGTGGACAGGGAGTATGGCTACACCTTC
-	-	TRBV7-6	TRBJ1-5	CASGEGNQPQHF	TGTGCCAGTGGGGAGGGCAATCAGCCCCAGCATTTT
-	-	TRBV5-1	TRBJ1-1	CASSLPAGDTEAFF	TGCGCCAGCAGCTTGCCGGCAGGGGACACTGAAGCTTTCTTT
TRBD1	once	TRBV7-9	TRBJ1-2	CASSLEQGVFYGYTF	TGTGCCAGCAGCTTAGAACAGGGGGTATTCTATGGCTACACCTTC
TRBD1	-	TRBV7-9	TRBJ1-2	CASSSWDRGNYGYTF	TGTGCCAGCAGCTCCTGGGACAGGGGGAACTATGGCTACACCTTC
TRBD1	once	TRBV5-1	TRBJ1-3	CASSPDGTGGGNTIYF	TGCGCCAGCAGCCCGGACGGGACAGGGGGCGGAAACACCATATATTTT